The next 26 T cell receptor beta chains were all read from a single sample in a study of T-cell memory formation after mild COVID-19. Each CDR3 protein gets one entry after TCRdb re-called the 5' RACE reads with MiXCR. Of about 340,000 distinct CDR3 sequences in the sample, roughly 15% were seen once. Source material: PBMCs or a T cell subset sorted from them (not recorded which). Source of these receptors: a man between 18 and 35 years old who had mild COVID-19 (a few samples of this study predate the infection). Cell type and time point are not known.

This chain links TRBV7-2 with TRBJ2-3, with D possibly being TRBD1 (5 bases). The CDR3 runs to 23 residues. Germline V gene data show CDR1 as SGHTA and CDR2 as FQGNSA. The V end was cut by 2 bases, the J end by 1 base, with 34 bases between. CDR3 nucleotides: TGTGCCAGCAGCTTACCGCAGGGTCCAGGGCTCTTCCTGCGGAAGGACGGCACAGATACGCAGTATTTT. Translating it yields CASSLPQGPGLFLRKDGTDTQYF.

The chain has TRBV20-1 and TRBJ1-5; a possible D gene is TRBD1 (6 bases). Germline lookup yields CDR1 DFQATT and CDR2 SNEGSKA (reference sequence). V lost 5 bases, J lost 0 bases, and 11 bases lay in between. The CDR3 is made up of 14 amino acids. DNA of the CDR3: TGCAGTGCTCAAGACAGGCTTAGCAATCAGCCCCAGCATTTT. It codes for CSAQDRLSNQPQHF.

As to this clonotype: The junction departs from germline at one end; a sequencing error may be responsible. This rearrangement joins TRBV19 to TRBJ2-4; 7 nucleotides line up with TRBD2. This CDR3 is 13 amino acids long. Germline-derived CDR1 and CDR2 are LNHDA and SQIVND (reference sequence). CDR3 DNA sequence: TGTGCCAGCGGACCGGGGGGTAAAAACATTCAGTACTTT. Amino acids: CASGPGGKNIQYF.

J is TRBJ2-5 and V is TRBV5-1; no clear D gene. The CDR3 is 15 amino acids. Germline V lookup: CDR1 SGHRS, CDR2 YFSETQ. Trimming removed 4 bases from V and 5 bases from J, with 18 bases in between. CDR3 in DNA: TGCGCCAGCAGCCTTACCTTCGGGCCCGGGGAGACCCAGTACTTC. It codes for CASSLTFGPGETQYF.

The chain carries TRBV7-9 and TRBJ2-7; D is perhaps TRBD1 or TRBD2 (7 bases each). V lost 0 bases and J 6 bases, leaving 18 bases between the germline ends. The CDR3 length is 16 residues. The germline gives CDR1 SEHNR, CDR2 FQNEAQ (reference sequence). The CDR3 loop is CASSLAIGRGPGEQYF. CDR3 bases: TGTGCCAGCAGCTTAGCGATTGGGAGGGGGCCCGGCGAGCAGTACTTC.

This clonotype showed up just a few times. CDR3 nucleotides: TGCGCCAGCAGCCAAGATCCTACTAGCGGGGGGTGGGAGACCCAGTACTTC. This translates into CASSQDPTSGGWETQYF. The chain has TRBV4-1 and TRBJ2-5, with TRBD2 matching 12 bases. CDR3 length: 17 residues. CDR1 and CDR2 from the germline V gene are MGHRA and YSYEKL. Trimming at V came to 0 bases and at J to 5 bases, leaving 7 bases not matched to a gene.

The chain employs TRBV5-5 and TRBJ2-1; 7 nucleotides match TRBD1. V was pared by 1 base and J by 10 bases, with 8 bases of the junction left unmatched. Looked up from germline, CDR1 is SGHKS and CDR2 is YYEKEE (reference sequence). The length of the CDR3 is 14 residues. CDR3 in amino acids: CASSLYRGMKEQFF. The CDR3 nucleotides read TGTGCCAGCAGCTTGTACAGGGGTATGAAGGAGCAGTTCTTC.

This clonotype was seen a handful of times. The chain uses TRBV19 and TRBJ2-1, with D possibly TRBD1 on 6 matching bases. Germline CDR1 reads LNHDA; CDR2 reads SQIVND (reference sequence). This CDR3 region has 17 residues. Trimming pared 11 bases from V and 4 bases from J, leaving 27 bases between. CDR3 in amino acids: CASRPSIGQINYNEQFF. DNA of the CDR3: TGTGCCTCACGCCCCTCCATCGGACAGATCAATTACAATGAGCAGTTCTTC.

The chain combines TRBV5-6 with TRBJ2-3, with a possible D match to TRBD2 (6 bases). Trimming took off 1 base at V and 1 base at J, with 10 bases between the two ends. CDR1 is SGHDT and CDR2 is YYEEEE in the germline V gene. This CDR3 is built from 15 residues. The CDR3 reads CASSLLPGGTDTQYF. CDR3 coding DNA: TGTGCCAGCAGCTTGCTACCGGGAGGCACAGATACGCAGTATTTT.

The V call is TRBV4-1, the J call TRBJ2-2; D tentatively fits TRBD1 or TRBD2 (7 bases each). This CDR3 comprises 16 residues. In germline, CDR1 is MGHRA, CDR2 YSYEKL. V lost 1 base to trimming and J lost 4 bases, with 13 bases between them. The CDR3 DNA reads TGCGCCAGCAGCCAAGTCAGGGGGGGCGGCACCGGGGAGCTGTTTTTT. Its protein is CASSQVRGGGTGELFF.

This clonotype was recorded a few times. CDR3 amino acids: CSVGQGKANVLTF. In nucleotides, the CDR3 is TGCAGCGTTGGACAGGGGAAGGCCAACGTCCTGACTTTC. The V call is TRBV29-1, the J call TRBJ2-6; 8 bases map to TRBD1. The CDR3 runs to 13 residues. Per germline, CDR1 SQVTM and CDR2 ANQGSEA. V lost 4 bases, J lost 6 bases, and 2 bases stayed unmatched.

The chain links TRBV20-1 to TRBJ2-4; 7 nucleotides agree with TRBD2. Germline CDR1 is DFQATT and CDR2 is SNEGSKA (reference sequence). With V trimmed by 5 bases and J by 16 bases, 11 bases remained unmatched. This CDR3 has 11 amino acids. DNA for the CDR3: TGCAGTGCTGCGCGCGGGGGTTGGAACTACTTC. Translating it yields CSAARGGWNYF.

The V call is TRBV14, the J call TRBJ2-1, with 13 bases identical to TRBD2. The germline CDR1 and CDR2 sequences are SGHDN and FVKESK. CDR3 length: 16 residues. V trimming: 4 bases; J trimming: 6 bases; junction bases outside the gene matches: 6. CDR3 nucleotides: TGTGCCAGCAGCCCGCCGGGACTAGCGGGGCTCAATGAGCAGTTCTTC. Its protein product is CASSPPGLAGLNEQFF.

This chain uses TRBV7-3 with TRBJ1-3; D ambiguous. V lost 10 bases and J lost 3, with 13 bases in between. This CDR3 is built from 13 residues. CDR1 and CDR2 (germline): SGHTA, FQGTGA. The CDR3 reads CATSLTHGNTIYF. The CDR3 coding sequence is TGTGCCACCTCCCTGACTCATGGAAACACCATATATTTT.

This clonotype was found many times. The chain employs TRBV28 and TRBJ1-1; TRBD1 aligns across 9 bases. The CDR3 is made up of 15 amino acids. The germline gives CDR1 MDHEN, CDR2 SYDVKM. V lost 5 bases, J lost 6 bases, and 10 bases stayed unmatched. CDR3 nucleotide sequence: TGTGCCAGCAGTACGGGACAGGGCCGGCATCCTGAAGCTTTCTTT. It specifies CASSTGQGRHPEAFF.

The genes are TRBV7-6 and TRBJ1-1; 7 bases align to TRBD1. The V segment lost 8 bases and the J segment 6 bases; nucleotides outside the gene matches: 3. Germline lookup yields CDR1 SGHVS and CDR2 FNYEAQ. CDR3 length: 11 residues. The CDR3 is CASRQGAEAFF. In DNA form, the CDR3 reads TGTGCCAGCCGACAGGGCGCTGAAGCTTTCTTT.

This clonotype was observed many times. The chain combines TRBV4-3 with TRBJ2-6, with D possibly matching TRBD1 (5 bases). V was clipped by 1 base and J by 0 bases, with 10 bases between them. The CDR3 loop spans 17 amino acids. Per germline, CDR1 LGHNA and CDR2 YSLEER. The CDR3 here is CASSQGPGHSGANVLTF. The DNA of the CDR3 is TGCGCCAGCAGCCAAGGTCCAGGGCACTCTGGGGCCAACGTCCTGACTTTC.

The chain couples TRBV7-2 to TRBJ2-4, with D perhaps TRBD2 (6 bases). The CDR3 is 13 amino acids. CDR1 is SGHTA, CDR2 FQGNSA, per germline. The V gene lost 5 bases and the J gene lost 3 bases, with 8 bases spanning the gap. The CDR3 DNA reads TGTGCCAGCAGCCCTAGCGTCAAAAACATTCAGTACTTC. It codes for CASSPSVKNIQYF.

The V call is TRBV4-2, the J call TRBJ2-1; no reliable D call. CDR3 length equals 14 residues. Germline lookup yields CDR1 LGHNA and CDR2 YNFKEQ. V shed 1 base and J shed 5 bases, with 9 bases lying between them. CDR3 loop: CASSQVGPDNEQFF. DNA for the CDR3: TGTGCCAGCAGCCAAGTCGGTCCTGACAATGAGCAGTTCTTC.

The chain joins TRBV3-1 to TRBJ1-1; no firm D call. Germline lookup yields CDR1 LGHDT and CDR2 YNNKEL (reference sequence). The length of the CDR3 is 13 residues. V lost 8 bases and J 1 base, leaving 11 bases between the germline ends. The CDR3 spells CASQTRGNTEAFF. The CDR3 DNA reads TGTGCCAGCCAGACGCGGGGGAACACTGAAGCTTTCTTT.

The genes are TRBV10-3 and TRBJ2-7, with 7 bases lining up with TRBD1. CDR3 size: 13 residues. The germline V gene encodes CDR1 ENHRY and CDR2 SYGVKD. The ends lost 4 bases at V and 3 bases at J; junction bases unmatched: 3. Here the CDR3 DNA reads TGTGCCATCAGTGCCGGGGACAGCTACGAGCAGTACGTC. Its protein product is CAISAGDSYEQYV.

This clonotype was seen only a few times. J is TRBJ2-7 and V is TRBV7-9; D gene ambiguous. Germline lookup yields CDR1 SEHNR and CDR2 FQNEAQ (reference sequence). This CDR3 has 14 amino acids. Deletions cut 5 bases from V and 3 bases from J, with 14 bases between. The CDR3 DNA reads TGTGCCAGCAGCCCCCTCCAGGATTTCTACGAGCAGTACTTC. Translation gives CASSPLQDFYEQYF.

This chain uses TRBV6-5 with TRBJ2-7, with D uncertain. The ends were cut back, 0 bases at V and 1 base at J, with 4 bases in the middle. The CDR3 has 13 residues. CDR1 and CDR2 (germline): MNHEY, SVGAGI. CDR3 DNA sequence: TGTGCCAGCAGTTACTCGACATCCTACGAGCAGTACTTC. It yields the protein CASSYSTSYEQYF.

In this sample, this clonotype turned up a few times. The chain links TRBV12-3 or TRBV12-4 to TRBJ2-7, with D possibly being TRBD1 or TRBD2 (5 bases each). CDR3 length: 12 amino acids. V lost 5 bases to trimming and J lost 7 bases, with 12 bases between them. The CDR3 bases are TGTGCCAGCAGTCAGGGTTCGGGGGAGCAGTACGTC. Its translation: CASSQGSGEQYV.

This clonotype was observed a handful of times. The rearrangement uses TRBV7-2 and TRBJ2-3; D call uncertain. V lost 3 bases, J lost 4 bases, and 8 bases lay in between. Germline CDR1 and CDR2: SGHTA and FQGNSA. The CDR3 consists of 13 residues. CDR3 loop: CASSFQIPDTQYF. In DNA, the CDR3 is TGTGCCAGCAGCTTTCAGATTCCAGATACGCAGTATTTT. Full variable domain (remainder filled in from reference TRBV7-2 and TRBJ2-3): GAGVSQSPSNKVTEKGKDVELRCDPISGHTALYWYRQSLGQGLEFLIYFQGNSAPDKSGLPSDRFSAERTGGSVSTLTIQRTQQEDSAVYLCASSFQIPDTQYFGPGTRLTVL.

The table lists this clonotype with a few counts. The V and J genes are TRBV6-2 or TRBV6-3 and TRBJ2-3; D is unclear. Per germline, CDR1 MNHEY and CDR2 SVGEGT. V was trimmed by 0 bases and J by 2 bases, leaving 12 bases between them. This CDR3 is built from 16 residues. The CDR3 nucleotides read TGTGCCAGCAGTTACTCGACAAGATCGCACACAGATACGCAGTATTTT. This codes for CASSYSTRSHTDTQYF.